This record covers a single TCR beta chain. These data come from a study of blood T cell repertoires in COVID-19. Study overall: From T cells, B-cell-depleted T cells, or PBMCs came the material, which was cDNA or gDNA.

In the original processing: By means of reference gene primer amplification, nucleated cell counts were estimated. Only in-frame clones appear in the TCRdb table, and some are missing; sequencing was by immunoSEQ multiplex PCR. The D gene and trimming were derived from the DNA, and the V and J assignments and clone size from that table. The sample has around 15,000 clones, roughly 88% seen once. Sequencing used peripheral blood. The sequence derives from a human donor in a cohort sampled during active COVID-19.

DNA for the CDR3: TGCGCCAGCAGCCCCGGGACAGGCCAAGAGACCCAGTACTTC. Translated: CASSPGTGQETQYF. This chain links TRBV5-1 with TRBJ2-5, with TRBD1 matching 8 bases. Per the germline V gene, CDR1 is SGHRS and CDR2 is YFSETQ. The ends lost 4 bases at V and 1 base at J; junction bases unmatched: 3. The CDR3 is 14 amino acids.